This entry lists 32 T cell receptor beta chains sequenced from one sample in a study of T-cell reconstitution after alpha-beta-depleted transplantation in children (TCRdb year 2016). In the paper's terms, the treatment or condition label means: allogeneic hematopoietic cell transplantation with graft depleted of TCRalphabeta T cells and CD19 B cells. Libraries were constructed by PCR. Reads for this sample came from an Illumina HiSeq 2500. To normalize quantification of the TCRbeta repertoire, the TCR libraries were built with molecular barcoding that relied on unique molecular identifiers. TCRdb passed the public sequencing reads through fastp at Q25 and MiXCR, retaining productive beta sequences. Rows are unified per CDR3 protein, each entry keeping the most common DNA and genes. The sample data list about 580,000 distinct CDR3 sequences, and roughly 24% of these were observed just once. The ten largest clones represent 12% to 15% of the sample.

Sequenced here: PBMCs, mostly from graft donor cells, sampled 360 days after TCRalphabeta/CD19-depleted stem cell transplant. These receptors all come from a boy younger than two who had a stem cell transplant for acute myeloid leukemia, so the T cells may come from the graft donor.

The chain links TRBV7-9 to TRBJ2-3, with D perhaps TRBD1 or TRBD2 (6 bases each). Germline CDR1 is SEHNR and CDR2 is FQNEAQ (reference sequence). Trimming cost V 5 bases and J 2 bases, with 20 bases left between them. This CDR3 has 17 amino acids. The CDR3 coding sequence is TGTGCCAGCAGCCCCCGAGGGGGGAGGACGAACACAGATACGCAGTATTTT. Translated, it gives CASSPRGGRTNTDTQYF.

The chain links TRBV7-2 to TRBJ2-3; the D gene could be TRBD1 or TRBD2 (5 bases each). CDR1 SGHTA and CDR2 FQGNSA come from the germline V gene. V gave up 3 bases and J gave up 4 bases, with 14 bases separating them. This CDR3 spans 15 amino acids. DNA of the CDR3: TGTGCCAGCAGCTTGGGACCTCGGAGAGCAGATACGCAGTATTTT. Its protein is CASSLGPRRADTQYF. Combining the CDR3 with reference TRBV7-2 and TRBJ2-3 gives the whole variable domain GAGVSQSPSNKVTEKGKDVELRCDPISGHTALYWYRQSLGQGLEFLIYFQGNSAPDKSGLPSDRFSAERTGGSVSTLTIQRTQQEDSAVYLCASSLGPRRADTQYFGPGTRLTVL.

The V and J genes are TRBV20-1 and TRBJ2-7; a weak D match, TRBD2 (5 bases). V was shortened by 0 bases and J by 4 bases, with 16 bases between the two germline ends. Germline V gene sequence: CDR1 DFQATT, CDR2 SNEGSKA (reference sequence). This CDR3 has 15 residues. The CDR3: CSARDLRGNSYEQYF. DNA for the CDR3: TGCAGTGCTAGAGATCTTAGAGGGAATAGTTACGAGCAGTACTTC.

This CDR3 is CSAREGARETQYF. The CDR3 nucleotides read TGCAGCGCCCGGGAGGGAGCAAGAGAGACCCAGTACTTC. The chain couples TRBV29-1 to TRBJ2-5; the match to TRBD2 covers 8 bases. J gave up 4 bases and V 7 bases, and 8 bases lay outside the gene matches. There are 13 residues in the CDR3. The germline V gene has CDR1 SQVTM and CDR2 ANQGSEA.

This clonotype has a count of ten or more. V is TRBV20-1 and J is TRBJ2-5; D might be TRBD2 (5 bases). V gave up 0 bases and J gave up 10 bases, with 12 bases separating them. Germline CDR1 and CDR2: DFQATT and SNEGSKA (reference sequence). The CDR3 runs to 12 residues. In nucleotides, the CDR3 is TGCAGTGCTAGAGAGTCCGGGGTAGACCAGTACTTC. It yields the protein CSARESGVDQYF.

Only a few counts were recorded for this clonotype. The genes are TRBV7-2 and TRBJ2-5, with D uncertain. Germline CDR1 is SGHTA and CDR2 is FQGNSA. Between the trimmed V and J ends, which lost 1 base and 7 bases, there was a span of 7 bases. The CDR3 length is 12 residues. CDR3 coding DNA: TGTGCCAGCAGCTTAGAGTCTCTGACCCAGTACTTC. This codes for CASSLESLTQYF.

This clonotype was seen ten or more times. The rearrangement joins TRBV5-1 to TRBJ2-2, with 7 bases matching TRBD1. The ends lost 3 bases at V and 6 bases at J; junction bases unmatched: 14. Germline CDR1 reads SGHRS; CDR2 reads YFSETQ. The CDR3 has 17 residues. The CDR3 protein is CASSYSPETGNPGELFF. In DNA form, the CDR3 reads TGCGCCAGCAGCTACTCTCCTGAGACAGGGAATCCCGGGGAGCTGTTTTTT.

This clonotype has more than one count but fewer than ten. The V call is TRBV7-3, the J call TRBJ2-1; D remains ambiguous. Trimming pared 2 bases from V and 7 bases from J, leaving 12 bases between. The CDR3 loop spans 14 amino acids. Germline V gene data show CDR1 as SGHTA and CDR2 as FQGTGA. The CDR3 sequence: CASSLSRDGNEQFF. The CDR3 nucleotides are TGTGCCAGCAGCTTATCAAGAGACGGGAATGAGCAGTTCTTC.

At least ten counts were recorded for this clonotype. This chain uses TRBV10-3 with TRBJ2-7, with 14 bases fitting TRBD2. Germline lookup yields CDR1 ENHRY and CDR2 SYGVKD. Germline trimming cut 2 bases from V and 0 bases from J; bases unmatched to any gene: 0. The CDR3 runs 16 residues. The CDR3 sequence is CAISEGLAGGSYEQYV. The CDR3 region has the DNA TGTGCCATCAGTGAGGGACTAGCGGGGGGCTCCTACGAGCAGTACGTC.

This clonotype was seen many times. The J gene is TRBJ2-5, the V gene TRBV29-1, with TRBD1 identical over 7 bases. The germline V gene encodes CDR1 SQVTM and CDR2 ANQGSEA. After removal of 4 bases from V and 0 bases from J, the junction contained 8 bases not matched to a gene. This CDR3 contains 15 residues. For the CDR3, the DNA is TGCAGCGTTGGGGTTGGACAGGACTACCAAGAGACCCAGTACTTC. Translating gives CSVGVGQDYQETQYF.

This clonotype has at least ten counts. The chain couples TRBV7-6 to TRBJ2-3; 8 bases fit TRBD1. The V gene's germline CDR1 is SGHVS and CDR2 FNYEAQ. This CDR3 is 17 amino acids long. V trimming: 5 bases; J trimming: 2 bases; junction bases outside the gene matches: 12. This CDR3 is CASSETGDIPPTDTQYF. The CDR3, as DNA: TGTGCCAGCAGCGAGACAGGGGATATTCCCCCCACAGATACGCAGTATTTT. Using reference TRBV7-6 and TRBJ2-3 for the parts outside the CDR3, the full variable domain is GAGVSQSPRYKVTKRGQDVALRCDPISGHVSLYWYRQALGQGPEFLTYFNYEAQQDKSGLPNDRFSAERPEGSISTLTIQRTEQRDSAMYRCASSETGDIPPTDTQYFGPGTRLTVL.

This clonotype appeared many times. The chain employs TRBV6-5 and TRBJ2-4, with D possibly matching TRBD1 (6 bases). The CDR3 extends over 17 amino acids. CDR1 and CDR2 from the germline V gene are MNHEY and SVGAGI. The V and J ends lost 2 bases and 0 bases respectively, with 14 bases between them. CDR3 region: CASSYHSTGSAKNIQYF. CDR3 nucleotides: TGTGCCAGCAGTTACCACTCAACAGGGTCAGCCAAAAACATTCAGTACTTC.

This chain uses TRBV10-3 with TRBJ2-5; 7 bases map to TRBD1. Germline V gene lookup returns CDR1 ENHRY and CDR2 SYGVKD. The ends lost 3 bases at V and 3 bases at J; junction bases unmatched: 7. The CDR3 is 15 amino acids. CDR3 in DNA: TGTGCCATCAGTGATAGGGACAGCCCAAAAGAGACCCAGTACTTC. It is translated as CAISDRDSPKETQYF.

This clonotype was seen a few times. The chain employs TRBV20-1 and TRBJ1-5; D call uncertain. CDR3 length: 13 amino acids. Germline V lookup: CDR1 DFQATT, CDR2 SNEGSKA (reference sequence). The V end lost 0 bases, the J end lost 10 bases, and 13 bases lay between the germline ends. The CDR3 DNA is TGCAGTGCTAGAGATCGGGGATGGAATCCCCAGCATTTT. Amino acid sequence: CSARDRGWNPQHF.

This clonotype was recorded many times. This chain joins TRBV21-1 and TRBJ2-3; the table's D call TRBD1 went unverified against the DNA. TRBV21-1 is described as a pseudogene. This CDR3 region has 11 residues. DNA of the CDR3: TGTGCAAGAGGGGCAACAAGAACGCAGTATTTT. Translating it yields CARGATRTQYF.

This clonotype has a count of ten or more. The rearrangement uses TRBV28 and TRBJ1-1; TRBD1 is a possible D gene (5 bases). The CDR3 consists of 13 residues. V lost 6 bases and J lost 9, with 17 bases in between. Germline V lookup: CDR1 MDHEN, CDR2 SYDVKM. The CDR3 sequence is CASSSGTPAKAFF. Written as DNA, the CDR3 is TGTGCCAGCAGCTCCGGGACTCCCGCGAAAGCTTTCTTT.

This clonotype was picked up many times. The chain recombines TRBV12-3 or TRBV12-4 with TRBJ2-7, with TRBD1 matching 11 bases. The CDR3 is made up of 15 amino acids. With 6 bases clipped from V and 2 bases from J, the junction kept 6 bases outside the gene matches. Written as DNA, the CDR3 is TGTGCCAGCAGCTGGACAGGGGGCGAACCCTACGAGCAGTACTTC. It specifies CASSWTGGEPYEQYF.

The chain couples TRBV7-9 to TRBJ2-2; the D is unclear. V shed 0 bases and J shed 1 base, with 12 bases lying between them. This CDR3 has 17 residues. In germline, CDR1 is SEHNR, CDR2 FQNEAQ (reference sequence). In DNA form, the CDR3 reads TGTGCCAGCAGCTTAGCGGTAGCCTCGGTGAACACCGGGGAGCTGTTTTTT. This sequence encodes CASSLAVASVNTGELFF.

The genes are TRBV4-3 and TRBJ2-1; no firm D call. In germline, CDR1 is LGHNA, CDR2 YSLEER. V gave up 1 base and J gave up 0 bases, with 13 bases separating them. This CDR3 is built from 17 residues. The CDR3 sequence: CASSQVATGSSYNEQFF. CDR3 DNA sequence: TGCGCCAGCAGCCAAGTTGCAACGGGCAGCTCCTACAATGAGCAGTTCTTC.

This clonotype was seen repeatedly, ten times or more. This chain connects TRBV20-1 to TRBJ2-3; D perhaps matches TRBD2 (6 bases). Trimming shortened V by 6 bases and J by 5 bases, and 18 bases separated the two germline ends. The CDR3 spans 14 residues. The germline gives CDR1 DFQATT, CDR2 SNEGSKA (reference sequence). The CDR3 reads CSAPRRRREDTQYF. The CDR3 nucleotides are TGCAGTGCCCCCCGGCGCCGGAGGGAAGATACGCAGTATTTT.

V is TRBV6-2 or TRBV6-3 and J is TRBJ1-1; D is perhaps TRBD1 (6 bases). This CDR3 has 14 residues. CDR1 is MNHEY and CDR2 is SVGEGT in the germline V gene. Trimming removed 8 bases from V and 0 bases from J, with 13 bases in between. The CDR3 DNA follows: TGTGCCAGCGAAAACCAGGGGCTGAACACTGAAGCTTTCTTT. This codes for CASENQGLNTEAFF.

The V and J genes are TRBV5-1 and TRBJ1-2; perhaps TRBD1 as D (5 bases). Germline V CDR1 and CDR2: SGHRS, YFSETQ. This CDR3 spans 13 amino acids. V was pared by 2 bases and J by 14 bases, with 19 bases between. The CDR3 nucleotides read TGCGCCAGCAGCTTTCAGGCAGGGTACAACGTAACCTTC. This encodes CASSFQAGYNVTF. Filled out from reference TRBV5-1 and TRBJ1-2, the complete variable domain reads KAGVTQTPRYLIKTRGQQVTLSCSPISGHRSVSWYQQTPGQGLQFLFEYFSETQRNKGNFPGRFSGRQFSNSRSEMNVSTLELGDSALYLCASSFQAGYNVTFGSGTRLTVV.

This clonotype was seen repeatedly, ten times or more. This rearrangement joins TRBV29-1 to TRBJ2-6; no firm D call. Trimming took off 7 bases at V and 1 base at J, with 11 bases between the two ends. This CDR3 spans 14 amino acids. Germline lookup yields CDR1 SQVTM and CDR2 ANQGSEA. The chain's CDR3 is CSAADRSGANVLTF. The CDR3 bases are TGCAGCGCCGCCGACCGTTCTGGGGCCAACGTCCTGACTTTC.

This clonotype was picked up many times. The V and J genes are TRBV12-3 or TRBV12-4 and TRBJ2-7; 8 bases line up with TRBD1. The CDR3 contains 15 residues. V shed 4 bases and J 0 bases; nucleotides not matched to a gene: 5. In DNA, the CDR3 is TGTGCCAGCAGTTCTGGACAGGGAGACTCCTACGAGCAGTACTTC. Protein: CASSSGQGDSYEQYF.

This clonotype was seen only a few times. The chain combines TRBV27 with TRBJ2-7; 7 bases agree with TRBD1. This CDR3 has 15 amino acids. V dropped 0 bases and J dropped 2; count of bases not matched to a gene: 4. Germline values: CDR1 MNHEY, CDR2 SMNVEV (reference sequence). CDR3 nucleotides: TGTGCCAGCAGTTTATCCCGGGACAGCGCCTACGAGCAGTACGTC. Translating it yields CASSLSRDSAYEQYV.

The V gene is TRBV9, the J gene TRBJ2-3; TRBD1 aligns across 8 bases. This CDR3 comprises 15 residues. Germline trimming cut 3 bases from V and 4 bases from J; bases unmatched to any gene: 7. Germline V gene sequence: CDR1 SGDLS, CDR2 YYNGEE. CDR3 coding DNA: TGTGCCAGCAGCGGCGGACAGGGTTGGGCAGATACGCAGTATTTT. It encodes CASSGGQGWADTQYF.

In its sample, this clonotype was seen once. The rearrangement links TRBV7-2 to TRBJ2-2; the D gene is possibly TRBD2 (5 bases). Germline V gene lookup returns CDR1 SGHTA and CDR2 FQGNSA. The CDR3 extends over 16 amino acids. V shed 5 bases and J shed 2 bases, with 15 bases lying between them. In nucleotides, the CDR3 is TGTGCCAGCAGCCCCCGATCAGCGGCTAACACCGGGGAGCTGTTTTTT. Translation: CASSPRSAANTGELFF.

This clonotype was counted ten times or more. This chain uses TRBV5-1 with TRBJ2-1; D not resolved. The CDR3 contains 14 residues. Trimming pared 0 bases from V and 6 bases from J, leaving 10 bases between. The germline gives CDR1 SGHRS, CDR2 YFSETQ. The CDR3 region has the DNA TGCGCCAGCAGCTTGGGGTCTCCGGGCAATGAGCAGTTCTTC. Its translation: CASSLGSPGNEQFF.

The gene calls are TRBV29-1 and TRBJ2-5; maybe TRBD2 (5 bases). Per the germline V gene, CDR1 is SQVTM and CDR2 is ANQGSEA. V was trimmed by 6 bases and J by 5 bases, leaving 13 bases between them. The CDR3 has 12 amino acids. The CDR3 loop reads CSVDLPGETQYF. The CDR3 DNA follows: TGCAGCGTGGACCTCCCGGGGGAGACCCAGTACTTC.

This rearrangement joins TRBV7-2 to TRBJ2-5, with 9 bases fitting TRBD1. The CDR3 extends over 14 amino acids. V lost 5 bases and J lost 5; bases outside the gene matches: 6. CDR1 SGHTA and CDR2 FQGNSA come from the germline V gene. The CDR3 coding sequence is TGTGCCAGCAGCGACAGGGGGTCAGGGGAGACCCAGTACTTC. It is translated as CASSDRGSGETQYF.

In its sample, this clonotype was seen many times. The J gene is TRBJ2-1, the V gene TRBV20-1; 10 positions match TRBD2. The germline CDR1 and CDR2 sequences are DFQATT and SNEGSKA (reference sequence). V gave up 7 bases and J gave up 6 bases; unmatched junction bases: 6. The CDR3 covers 13 residues. The CDR3 sequence: CSGISGGINEQFF. DNA of the CDR3: TGCAGTGGTATTAGCGGGGGGATCAATGAGCAGTTCTTC.

The rearrangement links TRBV11-3 to TRBJ1-1; D uncertain. This CDR3 region has 16 residues. Germline values: CDR1 SGHNT, CDR2 YENEEA. V lost 1 base to trimming and J lost 1 base, with 13 bases between them. CDR3 region: CASSLGLREANTEAFF. In DNA, the CDR3 is TGTGCCAGCAGCTTAGGGCTTCGGGAGGCGAACACTGAAGCTTTCTTT.